The 30 T cell receptor beta chains in this list originate from one sample, sequenced in a study of CD8 T cells in ankylosing spondylitis. From the 5' RACE reads, TCRdb called clonotypes with MiXCR, one entry per CDR3 protein. Of about 310,000 distinct CDR3 sequences listed, around 21% are singletons. The sample comprised blood, either unsorted or a sorted T cell fraction (not recorded which). These receptors came from a female donor with ankylosing spondylitis or in good health (not recorded which).

This sequence joins TRBV20-1 and TRBJ2-1; D is uncertain. The CDR3 runs to 14 residues. Germline CDR1 is DFQATT and CDR2 is SNEGSKA (reference sequence). V dropped 3 bases and J dropped 5 bases, with 14 bases sitting between them. CDR3 coding DNA: TGCAGTGCTAGGCTGGGGTTCGCGAACAATGAGCAGTTCTTC. Residues: CSARLGFANNEQFF.

The genes are TRBV5-1 and TRBJ2-3; 10 nucleotides match TRBD2. In germline, CDR1 is SGHRS, CDR2 YFSETQ. Trimming cost V 2 bases and J 1 base; bases outside gene matches: 4. CDR3 length equals 16 residues. The CDR3 reads CASSFMGTSGTDTQYF. CDR3 nucleotides: TGCGCCAGCAGCTTTATGGGGACTAGCGGCACAGATACGCAGTATTTT.

This clonotype was recorded only once. This sequence joins TRBV4-3 and TRBJ2-1; D ambiguous. The germline V and J ends were trimmed by 0 bases and 5 bases, with 14 bases remaining between them. Germline V gene sequence: CDR1 LGHNA, CDR2 YSLEER. This CDR3 contains 16 residues. This chain's CDR3 is CASSQDPNWHDNEQFF. CDR3 coding DNA: TGCGCCAGCAGCCAAGATCCAAACTGGCACGACAATGAGCAGTTCTTC.

The V gene is TRBV6-1, the J gene TRBJ2-5; D is unresolved. CDR3 length: 15 residues. V lost 6 bases and J lost 1, with 15 bases in between. Germline V CDR1 and CDR2: MNHNS, SASEGT. CDR3 in DNA: TGTGCCAGCAGGACGAGACCCGCAAGCCAAGAGACCCAGTACTTC. Translated, it gives CASRTRPASQETQYF.

This clonotype has only a few counts. The chain employs TRBV20-1 and TRBJ2-1; 9 nucleotides line up with TRBD2. Unmatched junction bases numbered 6, after V lost 1 base and J lost 8 bases. CDR1 and CDR2 from the germline V gene are DFQATT and SNEGSKA (reference sequence). The CDR3 has 14 amino acids. For the CDR3, the DNA is TGCAGTGCTAGAGGTGTAGCGGGAGTGGATGAGCAGTTCTTC. Translation gives CSARGVAGVDEQFF.

This clonotype has only one observation. This chain joins TRBV10-1 and TRBJ2-2, with 9 bases fitting TRBD2. The CDR3 runs 18 residues. The germline V gene has CDR1 WNHNN and CDR2 SYGVQD (reference sequence). Trimming removed 5 bases from V and 4 bases from J; junction bases left unmatched: 14. The CDR3 nucleotides are TGCGCCAGCAGTCCCTCCTCTTTAGCGGGAGTGAGCACCGGGGAGCTGTTTTTT. Amino acid sequence: CASSPSSLAGVSTGELFF.

A few counts support this clonotype. The genes are TRBV5-5 and TRBJ1-4; tentative D call: TRBD1 (5 bases). This CDR3 comprises 15 residues. From germline, CDR1 is SGHKS and CDR2 YYEKEE (reference sequence). V lost 3 bases, J lost 7 bases, and 16 bases lay in between. The CDR3 spells CASSWDLGGSEKLFF. The CDR3, as DNA: TGTGCCAGCAGCTGGGATTTGGGGGGTTCTGAAAAACTGTTTTTT.

The rearrangement links TRBV9 to TRBJ2-7, with 8 nucleotides matching TRBD2. This CDR3 comprises 19 residues. Per germline, CDR1 SGDLS and CDR2 YYNGEE. The junction had 20 bases not matched to a gene; V was cut back by 4 bases and J by 2 bases. CDR3: CASSPHPENGLAPTYEQYF. The CDR3 coding sequence is TGTGCCAGCAGCCCCCATCCGGAAAACGGACTAGCCCCAACCTACGAGCAGTACTTC. Drawing the rest from reference TRBV9 and TRBJ2-7, the complete variable domain is DSGVTQTPKHLITATGQRVTLRCSPRSGDLSVYWYQQSLDQGLQFLIQYYNGEERAKGNILERFSAQQFPDLHSELNLSSLELGDSALYFCASSPHPENGLAPTYEQYFGPGTRLTVT.

This clonotype was found a few times. The rearrangement uses TRBV20-1 and TRBJ2-3; TRBD2 agrees at 15 bases. Unmatched junction bases numbered 9, after V lost 5 bases and J lost 6 bases. This CDR3 region has 16 residues. Germline lookup yields CDR1 DFQATT and CDR2 SNEGSKA (reference sequence). The CDR3 reads CSASEGLAGGGDTQYF. The CDR3 nucleotides read TGCAGTGCTTCAGAGGGACTAGCGGGAGGTGGGGATACGCAGTATTTT.

This rearrangement joins TRBV21-1 to TRBJ2-7; TRBD2, as called in the table, went unchecked against the DNA. TRBV21-1 is marked as a pseudogene. The CDR3 runs 13 residues. The CDR3 is CASSRGRGDEQYF. CDR3 bases: TGTGCCAGCAGCCGCGGGAGGGGGGACGAGCAGTACTTC.

This clonotype has a count of ten or more. CDR3 bases: TGTGCCAGCAGTCCGCGGACAGTACAAGAGACCCAGTACTTC. The encoded protein is CASSPRTVQETQYF. The chain is built from TRBV6-5 and TRBJ2-5; D might be TRBD1 (6 bases). V lost 5 bases and J lost 2, with 12 bases in between. The CDR3 length is 14 residues. Germline V gene sequence: CDR1 MNHEY, CDR2 SVGAGI.

The table lists this clonotype with a few counts. This rearrangement joins TRBV7-2 to TRBJ2-1; 11 bases are shared with TRBD2. Germline values: CDR1 SGHTA, CDR2 FQGNSA. This CDR3 comprises 16 residues. The V segment lost 0 bases and the J segment 9 bases; nucleotides outside the gene matches: 7. The chain's CDR3 is CASSLALAGGGGEQFF. The DNA for the CDR3 is TGTGCCAGCAGCTTAGCTCTAGCGGGAGGTGGGGGTGAGCAGTTCTTC.

Only a few counts were recorded for this clonotype. In DNA form, the CDR3 reads TGTGCCAGCAGGTCCGGGACAGGTAGCTCCTACGAGCAGTACTTC. This gives the protein CASRSGTGSSYEQYF. The V gene is TRBV6-1, the J gene TRBJ2-7; 8 nucleotides agree with TRBD1. Trimming cost V 6 bases and J 0 bases; bases outside gene matches: 7. From germline, CDR1 is MNHNS and CDR2 SASEGT. The length of the CDR3 is 15 residues.

This sequence joins TRBV30 and TRBJ1-2; D not certain. V was trimmed by 8 bases and J by 5 bases, leaving 21 bases between them. The CDR3 totals 14 residues. Per germline, CDR1 GTSNPN and CDR2 SVGIG (reference sequence). As DNA, the CDR3 is TGTGCCAACGGGTTAGGCACAGCCCTTTATGGCTACACCTTC. Its protein is CANGLGTALYGYTF.

This clonotype was recorded a few times. The chain links TRBV27 to TRBJ2-7, with D uncertain. The V gene lost 3 bases and the J gene lost 7 bases, with 13 bases spanning the gap. The CDR3 covers 13 residues. CDR1 MNHEY and CDR2 SMNVEV come from the germline V gene (reference sequence). This CDR3 reads CASSLGGVKEQYF. The CDR3 DNA is TGTGCCAGCAGTTTGGGTGGGGTGAAAGAGCAGTACTTC.

The V and J genes are TRBV7-2 and TRBJ2-3; TRBD1 is a possible D gene (6 bases). Per germline, CDR1 SGHTA and CDR2 FQGNSA. V was trimmed by 5 bases and J by 2 bases, leaving 14 bases between them. This CDR3 is 15 amino acids long. This CDR3 is CASSPGVGVTDTQYF. CDR3 DNA sequence: TGTGCCAGCAGCCCAGGGGTAGGGGTCACAGATACGCAGTATTTT.

This clonotype was counted once. The chain combines TRBV7-9 with TRBJ2-1, with D hard to call. V lost 8 bases to trimming and J lost 9 bases, with 14 bases between them. Germline lookup yields CDR1 SEHNR and CDR2 FQNEAQ (reference sequence). The CDR3 consists of 12 residues. The CDR3 DNA is TGTGCCAGCGGCGCCTCATTAGGTGAGCAGTTCTTC. It specifies CASGASLGEQFF.

The chain links TRBV15 to TRBJ2-7; D perhaps matches TRBD2 (7 bases). Germline-derived CDR1 and CDR2 are LNHNV and YYDKDF (reference sequence). The CDR3 sequence is 15 residues long. The V end was cut by 0 bases, the J end by 2 bases, with 11 bases between. This CDR3 is CATSRDRGGAYEQYF. CDR3 in DNA: TGTGCCACCAGCAGAGATAGGGGGGGAGCCTACGAGCAGTACTTC.

The sample holds a few counts of this clonotype. The rearrangement joins TRBV5-6 to TRBJ1-5; the match to TRBD1 covers 7 bases. This CDR3 has 13 residues. The J segment lost 6 bases and the V segment lost 0 bases, leaving 0 bases of the junction unmatched. Germline V gene data show CDR1 as SGHDT and CDR2 as YYEEEE. CDR3 sequence (DNA): TGTGCCAGCAGCTTGGACAGGGGTCAGCCCCAGCATTTT. The encoded protein is CASSLDRGQPQHF.

Only a few counts were recorded for this clonotype. V gene TRBV12-3 or TRBV12-4 combines with J gene TRBJ2-7; the match to TRBD2 covers 16 bases. Unmatched junction bases numbered 2, after V lost 6 bases and J lost 6 bases. The CDR3 extends over 14 amino acids. CDR3 in amino acids: CASRGTSGRGEQYF. Here the CDR3 DNA reads TGTGCCAGCAGGGGGACTAGCGGGAGGGGCGAGCAGTACTTC.

The rearrangement uses TRBV15 and TRBJ2-5; D not certain. Germline-derived CDR1 and CDR2 are LNHNV and YYDKDF (reference sequence). Trimming pared 4 bases from V and 5 bases from J, leaving 11 bases between. This CDR3 spans 13 amino acids. CDR3 DNA sequence: TGTGCCACCAGCACTGCGAGGTGGGAGACCCAGTACTTC. This sequence encodes CATSTARWETQYF.

This clonotype came up a few times. The genes are TRBV9 and TRBJ2-5, with a possible D match to TRBD2 (6 bases). The V gene's germline CDR1 is SGDLS and CDR2 YYNGEE. The CDR3 contains 14 residues. V lost 4 bases and J lost 9, with 19 bases in between. The CDR3 protein is CASSPWGDRVAQYF. The CDR3 DNA sequence: TGTGCCAGCAGCCCCTGGGGGGACCGGGTGGCCCAGTACTTC. Complete variable domain (other parts from reference TRBV9 and TRBJ2-5): DSGVTQTPKHLITATGQRVTLRCSPRSGDLSVYWYQQSLDQGLQFLIQYYNGEERAKGNILERFSAQQFPDLHSELNLSSLELGDSALYFCASSPWGDRVAQYFGPGTRLLVL.

The V call is TRBV6-2 or TRBV6-3, the J call TRBJ2-5; 8 nucleotides line up with TRBD2. The CDR3 has 12 residues. V dropped 6 bases and J dropped 5; count of bases not matched to a gene: 2. Germline CDR1 MNHEY, CDR2 SVGEGT. This chain's CDR3 is CASRGLAETQYF. The CDR3 bases are TGTGCCAGCAGAGGACTAGCTGAGACCCAGTACTTC.

V usage is TRBV6-2 or TRBV6-3 and J usage is TRBJ1-5; D remains unclear. Between the trimmed V and J ends, which lost 2 bases and 6 bases, there was a span of 5 bases. Germline assignment: CDR1 MNHEY and CDR2 SVGEGT. This CDR3 spans 12 amino acids. CDR3 coding DNA: TGTGCCAGCAGTTACCGGGTTCAGCCCCAGCATTTT. This sequence encodes CASSYRVQPQHF.

This clonotype has a handful of counts. This chain uses TRBV20-1 with TRBJ2-7, with 12 bases aligning to TRBD2. The CDR3 length is 16 residues. CDR1 is DFQATT, CDR2 SNEGSKA, per germline (reference sequence). Germline trimming cut 3 bases from V and 2 bases from J; bases unmatched to any gene: 8. CDR3 protein: CSARFGTSGPPYEQYF. The CDR3 DNA reads TGCAGTGCTAGGTTCGGGACTAGCGGGCCACCCTACGAGCAGTACTTC.

This clonotype showed up many times. The chain employs TRBV27 and TRBJ2-2, with TRBD1 identical over 8 bases. Germline loops: CDR1 MNHEY, CDR2 SMNVEV (reference sequence). This CDR3 has 16 amino acids. Trimming at V came to 5 bases and at J to 0 bases, leaving 5 bases not matched to a gene. CDR3 sequence: CASSRQGSSNTGELFF. CDR3 DNA sequence: TGTGCCAGCAGTAGACAGGGGTCATCGAACACCGGGGAGCTGTTTTTT.

V usage is TRBV6-1 and J usage is TRBJ2-7, with D maybe TRBD2 (5 bases). CDR3 length equals 14 residues. Germline values: CDR1 MNHNS, CDR2 SASEGT. The germline V and J ends were trimmed by 7 bases and 5 bases, with 18 bases remaining between them. CDR3 DNA: TGTGCCAGCACAGGACCGGGGAGCCTCCACGAGCAGTACTTC. Amino acids: CASTGPGSLHEQYF.

This clonotype occurred a few times. V is TRBV3-1 and J is TRBJ2-3; 7 bases are a match to TRBD1. Germline trimming cut 5 bases from V and 11 bases from J; bases unmatched to any gene: 7. CDR3 length: 12 amino acids. Germline lookup yields CDR1 LGHDT and CDR2 YNNKEL (reference sequence). The DNA for the CDR3 is TGTGCCAGCAGCTCGACAGGGAAGGGGCAGTATTTT. Translated, it gives CASSSTGKGQYF.

CDR3 residues: CSAAKHLAYEQYF. CDR3 in DNA: TGCAGTGCCGCCAAGCACCTAGCCTACGAGCAGTACTTC. The chain couples TRBV20-1 to TRBJ2-7; no definite D call. Trimming removed 6 bases at V and 2 bases at J, with 14 bases between. Looked up from germline, CDR1 is DFQATT and CDR2 is SNEGSKA (reference sequence). The CDR3 totals 13 residues.

There are a few counts of this clonotype. The gene calls are TRBV20-1 and TRBJ1-5; no definite D call. The CDR3 length is 15 residues. Looked up from germline, CDR1 is DFQATT and CDR2 is SNEGSKA (reference sequence). The germline V and J ends were trimmed by 0 bases and 0 bases, with 9 bases remaining between them. This CDR3 is CSARDRGYSNQPQHF. CDR3 nucleotides: TGCAGTGCTAGAGATCGCGGGTATAGCAATCAGCCCCAGCATTTT.